The 24 T cell receptor beta chains below were found in one sample sequenced in a study of blood T cell repertoires in COVID-19. Libraries were prepared by immunoSEQ multiplex PCR; TCRdb keeps only in-frame clonotypes and omits some of them. The table lists approximately 210,000 clones, 80% of them singletons. The sample consisted of PBMCs or T cells enriched from blood (not recorded which). Receptors originate from a man aged 25-40 years with acute COVID-19.

The J gene is TRBJ1-1, the V gene TRBV6-5; 7 positions agree with TRBD1. CDR3 length: 15 amino acids. V lost 2 bases and J lost 1; bases outside the gene matches: 4. Germline V CDR1 and CDR2: MNHEY, SVGAGI. The CDR3 here is CASSYPQGSNTEAFF. The DNA of the CDR3 is TGTGCCAGCAGTTACCCACAGGGGTCGAACACTGAAGCTTTCTTT.

The chain couples TRBV9 to TRBJ2-5; tentative D call: TRBD2 (7 bases). The ends were cut back, 4 bases at V and 4 bases at J, with 14 bases in the middle. CDR1 is SGDLS and CDR2 is YYNGEE in the germline V gene. CDR3 length equals 14 residues. CDR3 in amino acids: CASSPFGGLETQYF. The CDR3 DNA is TGTGCCAGCAGCCCCTTCGGGGGGCTAGAGACCCAGTACTTC. The full variable domain, with the rest looked up from reference TRBV9 and TRBJ2-5, is DSGVTQTPKHLITATGQRVTLRCSPRSGDLSVYWYQQSLDQGLQFLIQYYNGEERAKGNILERFSAQQFPDLHSELNLSSLELGDSALYFCASSPFGGLETQYFGPGTRLLVL.

The chain recombines TRBV11-2 with TRBJ1-1; 9 nucleotides line up with TRBD1. The CDR3 has 15 residues. J lost 3 bases, V lost 5 bases, and 7 bases had no gene match. Looked up from germline, CDR1 is SGHAT and CDR2 is FQNNGV. The CDR3 DNA sequence: TGTGCCAGCAGCCCAGGGACAGGGAGAGACACTGAAGCTTTCTTT. The encoded protein is CASSPGTGRDTEAFF.

This chain connects TRBV3-1 (or the pseudogene TRBV3-2) to TRBJ1-6; no reliable D call. This CDR3 contains 17 residues. Germline lookup yields CDR1 LGHDT and CDR2 YNNKEL (reference sequence). Trimming took off 3 bases at V and 7 bases at J, with 19 bases between the two ends. The CDR3, as DNA: TGTGCCAGCAGCCATTCCCGTGTCGTTTACTTGAATTCACCCCTCCACTTT. The encoded protein is CASSHSRVVYLNSPLHF.

The rearrangement uses TRBV7-6 and TRBJ2-7, with TRBD2 matching over 12 bases. This CDR3 has 15 residues. Trimming cost V 5 bases and J 6 bases; bases outside gene matches: 8. CDR1 is SGHVS and CDR2 is FNYEAQ in the germline V gene. The CDR3 DNA reads as TGTGCCAGCAGCAACCTAGCGGGGGGGAACGCCGAGCAGTACTTC. It specifies CASSNLAGGNAEQYF.

This chain connects TRBV7-3 to TRBJ1-6, with a weak D call TRBD1 (5 bases). V was pared by 5 bases and J by 7 bases, with 12 bases between. Germline CDR1 is SGHTA and CDR2 is FQGTGA. This CDR3 contains 14 residues. The CDR3 here is CASSLGGRNSPLHF. The DNA of the CDR3 is TGTGCCAGCAGCCTGGGGGGTAGGAATTCACCCCTCCACTTT.

This clone was seen a handful of times. V is TRBV2 and J is TRBJ2-5, with D possibly matching TRBD2 (5 bases). Looked up from germline, CDR1 is SNHLY and CDR2 is FYNNEI. This CDR3 is 13 amino acids long. V shed 8 bases and J shed 3 bases, with 13 bases lying between them. CDR3 in amino acids: CASLRAEEETQYF. The CDR3 bases are TGTGCCAGCCTACGGGCGGAGGAAGAGACCCAGTACTTC.

In its sample, this clone was seen many times. At the DNA level, this CDR3 is encoded by other sequences in the same sample as well. The chain recombines TRBV9 with TRBJ2-7, with 8 positions matching TRBD2. From germline, CDR1 is SGDLS and CDR2 YYNGEE. V lost 0 bases, J lost 4 bases, and 3 bases stayed unmatched. The CDR3 loop spans 14 amino acids. CDR3 amino acids: CASSVAPSGYEQYF. The CDR3 DNA reads TGTGCCAGCAGCGTAGCCCCTAGCGGGTACGAGCAGTACTTC.

The chain employs TRBV6-6 and TRBJ1-5, with D possibly TRBD1 on 6 matching bases. There are 14 residues in the CDR3. V was cut by 6 bases and J by 7 bases, with 16 bases left in between. CDR1 is MNHNY, CDR2 SVGAGI, per germline (reference sequence). CDR3 region: CASSPRGGEQPQHF. In nucleotides, the CDR3 is TGTGCCAGCAGCCCTAGGGGGGGGGAGCAGCCCCAGCATTTT.

V usage is TRBV6-1 and J usage is TRBJ1-2; 9 nucleotides agree with TRBD1. The V gene's germline CDR1 is MNHNS and CDR2 SASEGT. This CDR3 contains 14 residues. J lost 4 bases, V lost 5 bases, and 5 bases had no gene match. The CDR3 region has the DNA TGTGCCAGCAGTAGGACAGGGGACCCCTATGGCTACACCTTC. It is translated as CASSRTGDPYGYTF.

The J gene is TRBJ2-1, the V gene TRBV5-4; D possibly corresponds to TRBD1 (7 bases). This CDR3 has 16 amino acids. Looked up from germline, CDR1 is SGHNT and CDR2 is YYREEE (reference sequence). Trimming shortened V by 0 bases and J by 6 bases, and 16 bases separated the two germline ends. The CDR3 nucleotides read TGTGCCAGCAGCTTGGGGCAGGGGGGCCAGAGCAATGAGCAGTTCTTC. This sequence encodes CASSLGQGGQSNEQFF.

Written as DNA, the CDR3 is TGTGCCAGCAGTCTAGGGGGCGCGATGGACACTGAAGCTTTCTTT. As protein: CASSLGGAMDTEAFF. J is TRBJ1-1 and V is TRBV6-5, with TRBD1 matching 7 bases. This CDR3 has 15 residues. Germline values: CDR1 MNHEY, CDR2 SVGAGI. The J segment lost 3 bases and the V segment lost 5 bases, leaving 9 bases of the junction unmatched.

The gene calls are TRBV15 and TRBJ1-4, with D uncertain. CDR1 is LNHNV and CDR2 is YYDKDF in the germline V gene (reference sequence). The CDR3 sequence is 16 residues long. The V gene lost 0 bases and the J gene lost 3 bases, with 11 bases spanning the gap. This chain's CDR3 is CATSRERGISNEKLFF. In DNA form, the CDR3 reads TGTGCCACCAGCAGAGAAAGAGGGATCTCTAATGAAAAACTGTTTTTT.

This clone showed up just a few times. The J gene is TRBJ1-2, the V gene TRBV10-3; D is uncertain. CDR3 length: 14 residues. V lost 5 bases to trimming and J lost 3 bases, with 13 bases between them. From germline, CDR1 is ENHRY and CDR2 SYGVKD. CDR3 coding DNA: TGTGCCATCAGTAACCGGGCCGGGGACTATGGCTACACCTTC. Translation: CAISNRAGDYGYTF.

This clone was observed a few times. This chain joins TRBV5-5 and TRBJ1-6; D is uncertain. V was clipped by 7 bases and J by 8 bases, with 13 bases between them. The germline V gene encodes CDR1 SGHKS and CDR2 YYEKEE (reference sequence). The CDR3 runs 13 residues. The CDR3 is CASLYDWDSPLHF. Written as DNA, the CDR3 is TGTGCCAGCTTGTATGACTGGGATTCACCCCTCCACTTT.

This clone has just a few counts. The gene calls are TRBV19 and TRBJ1-2; 9 bases align to TRBD1. The CDR3 length is 15 residues. Germline trimming cut 4 bases from V and 5 bases from J; bases unmatched to any gene: 8. In germline, CDR1 is LNHDA, CDR2 SQIVND (reference sequence). Here the CDR3 reads CASSRATGTGYGYTF. DNA for the CDR3: TGTGCCAGTAGTAGAGCCACTGGGACAGGGTATGGCTACACCTTC. Together with reference TRBV19 and TRBJ1-2, the CDR3 gives the full variable domain: DGGITQSPKYLFRKEGQNVTLSCEQNLNHDAMYWYRQDPGQGLRLIYYSQIVNDFQKGDIAEGYSVSREKKESFPLTVTSAQKNPTAFYLCASSRATGTGYGYTFGSGTRLTVV.

The V gene is TRBV5-5, the J gene TRBJ1-2; TRBD1 matches 7 bases. V lost 0 bases, J lost 4 bases, and 6 bases stayed unmatched. The germline V gene has CDR1 SGHKS and CDR2 YYEKEE (reference sequence). CDR3 size: 15 residues. The CDR3 DNA reads TGTGCCAGCAGCTTGGTCCGACAGGGATCCTATGGCTACACCTTC. This gives the protein CASSLVRQGSYGYTF.

The chain carries TRBV6-2 or TRBV6-3 and TRBJ2-1, with D possibly TRBD1 on 6 matching bases. The germline V and J ends were trimmed by 2 bases and 8 bases, with 13 bases remaining between them. The CDR3 is 14 amino acids. Germline-derived CDR1 and CDR2 are MNHEY and SVGEGT. CDR3 protein: CASSYGRGADEQFF. The CDR3 region has the DNA TGTGCCAGCAGTTACGGCAGGGGAGCGGATGAGCAGTTCTTC.

This clone was counted once. The V call is TRBV6-5, the J call TRBJ2-7; D not certain. V shed 2 bases and J shed 7 bases, with 12 bases lying between them. This CDR3 has 13 residues. The germline V gene has CDR1 MNHEY and CDR2 SVGAGI. CDR3 sequence (DNA): TGTGCCAGCAGTTACGGGCAGGTTGGTGAGCAGTACTTC. This encodes CASSYGQVGEQYF.

This clone turned up a few times. The chain uses TRBV5-1 and TRBJ1-1; 9 nucleotides align to TRBD1. The ends lost 4 bases at V and 3 bases at J; junction bases unmatched: 10. From germline, CDR1 is SGHRS and CDR2 YFSETQ. The length of the CDR3 is 16 residues. The CDR3 protein is CASSTGTGFGDTEAFF. The CDR3 DNA follows: TGCGCCAGCAGCACCGGGACAGGGTTTGGCGACACTGAAGCTTTCTTT. The full variable domain, completed using reference TRBV5-1 and TRBJ1-1, is KAGVTQTPRYLIKTRGQQVTLSCSPISGHRSVSWYQQTPGQGLQFLFEYFSETQRNKGNFPGRFSGRQFSNSRSEMNVSTLELGDSALYLCASSTGTGFGDTEAFFGQGTRLTVV.

The gene calls are TRBV6-5 and TRBJ1-1; no definite D call. CDR1 and CDR2 (germline): MNHEY, SVGAGI. Deletions cut 5 bases from V and 1 base from J, with 5 bases between. The CDR3 covers 12 residues. The CDR3 reads CASSNRNTEAFF. CDR3 DNA sequence: TGTGCCAGCAGTAACAGGAACACTGAAGCTTTCTTT.

As for this clone: Other nucleotide sequences from this sample produce the same CDR3. The V call is TRBV18, the J call TRBJ1-5; a possible D gene is TRBD1 (5 bases). V shed 2 bases and J shed 1 base, with 6 bases lying between them. CDR1 is KGHSH and CDR2 is LQKENI in the germline V gene. CDR3 length: 14 amino acids. In nucleotides, the CDR3 is TGTGCCAGCTCACCAGCAGGGAGCAATCAGCCCCAGCATTTT. It encodes CASSPAGSNQPQHF. Full variable domain (missing parts from reference TRBV18 and TRBJ1-5): NAGVMQNPRHLVRRRGQEARLRCSPMKGHSHVYWYRQLPEEGLKFMVYLQKENIIDESGMPKERFSAEFPKEGPSILRIQQVVRGDSAAYFCASSPAGSNQPQHFGDGTRLSIL.

The V and J genes are TRBV4-1 and TRBJ2-7, with D perhaps matching TRBD2 (5 bases). Germline V gene sequence: CDR1 MGHRA, CDR2 YSYEKL. Trimming removed 2 bases at V and 0 bases at J, with 14 bases between. The CDR3 runs 16 residues. Written as DNA, the CDR3 is TGCGCCAGCAGCCAAAGGACGGAGGCAAGCTCCTACGAGCAGTACTTC. The encoded protein is CASSQRTEASSYEQYF.

This CDR3 is CASSEGWSYGYTF. CDR3 sequence (DNA): TGCGCCAGCAGTGAGGGGTGGAGCTATGGCTACACCTTC. The gene calls are TRBV10-2 and TRBJ1-2; D not certain. This CDR3 has 13 residues. Germline assignment: CDR1 WSHSY and CDR2 SAAADI. Trimming took 2 bases from V and 4 from J, leaving 8 bases between them.